This entry lists 8 T cell receptor beta chains sequenced from one sample in a study of T cell repertoires in cytomegalovirus infection. Their specific antigens are unknown. One entry per CDR3 protein results from TCRdb running MiXCR on the reads. This table holds around 100,000 distinct CDR3 sequences, around 31% found once. The input for sequencing was CD8+ T cells from cultured PBMCs, taken from culture after CMV antigen stimulation. The receptors come from a human donor in good health (CMV status not recorded). Some clones in this sample may be carry-over from other donors' samples.

The V and J genes are TRBV19 and TRBJ2-2; D is undetermined. The germline V and J ends were trimmed by 5 bases and 2 bases, with 9 bases remaining between them. The CDR3 runs 14 residues. Germline CDR1 LNHDA, CDR2 SQIVND (reference sequence). CDR3 loop: CASSAYTNTGELFF. The CDR3 DNA is TGTGCCAGTAGTGCCTACACTAACACCGGGGAGCTGTTTTTT.

This clonotype was picked up a small number of times. The V call is TRBV5-1, the J call TRBJ1-1; D possibly corresponds to TRBD1 (5 bases). V was pared by 4 bases and J by 4 bases, with 14 bases between. This CDR3 region has 14 residues. CDR1 SGHRS and CDR2 YFSETQ come from the germline V gene. The CDR3 region is CASSPGLTATEAFF. As DNA, the CDR3 is TGCGCCAGCAGCCCGGGACTGACAGCCACTGAAGCTTTCTTT.

This clonotype has a handful of counts. The chain joins TRBV7-9 to TRBJ1-5; 9 nucleotides match TRBD1. This CDR3 has 14 amino acids. V was pared by 4 bases and J by 6 bases, with 4 bases of the junction left unmatched. CDR1 SEHNR and CDR2 FQNEAQ come from the germline V gene (reference sequence). The chain's CDR3 is CASSSQGASQPQHF. The CDR3 region has the DNA TGTGCCAGCAGCTCACAGGGGGCCAGTCAGCCCCAGCATTTT.

This chain links TRBV2 with TRBJ2-3; 8 bases are shared with TRBD1. CDR1 and CDR2 from the germline V gene are SNHLY and FYNNEI. The CDR3 extends over 15 amino acids. The V segment lost 3 bases and the J segment 4 bases; nucleotides outside the gene matches: 6. In nucleotides, the CDR3 is TGTGCCAGCAGTGATACAGGGGGAGGCTCAGATACGCAGTATTTT. This encodes CASSDTGGGSDTQYF.

The count of this clonotype is one. The V call is TRBV7-6, the J call TRBJ2-7, with D perhaps matching TRBD2 (6 bases). Germline V gives CDR1 SGHVS, CDR2 FNYEAQ. V lost 5 bases and J 4 bases, leaving 18 bases between the germline ends. The CDR3 length is 15 residues. CDR3 amino acids: CASSPEKGGGYEQYF. The CDR3 region has the DNA TGTGCCAGCAGCCCCGAGAAGGGAGGAGGTTACGAGCAGTACTTC. Looking up the rest from reference TRBV7-6 and TRBJ2-7 gives the full variable domain: GAGVSQSPRYKVTKRGQDVALRCDPISGHVSLYWYRQALGQGPEFLTYFNYEAQQDKSGLPNDRFSAERPEGSISTLTIQRTEQRDSAMYRCASSPEKGGGYEQYFGPGTRLTVT.

The chain recombines TRBV4-1 with TRBJ1-5; no definite D call. The germline V and J ends were trimmed by 2 bases and 5 bases, with 10 bases remaining between them. This CDR3 is built from 14 residues. CDR1 is MGHRA, CDR2 YSYEKL, per germline. The CDR3 sequence: CASSQHLQDQPQHF. Written as DNA, the CDR3 is TGCGCCAGCAGCCAACATCTCCAGGATCAGCCCCAGCATTTT.

V gene TRBV19 combines with J gene TRBJ2-5; D possibly corresponds to TRBD2 (7 bases). The ends were cut back, 7 bases at V and 1 base at J, with 16 bases in the middle. Germline V CDR1 and CDR2: LNHDA, SQIVND (reference sequence). The CDR3 has 15 amino acids. CDR3 nucleotide sequence: TGTGCCAGTAATCTAGGGGGGGGACCCCAAGAGACCCAGTACTTC. The encoded protein is CASNLGGGPQETQYF. The variable domain in full, with the rest retrieved from reference TRBV19 and TRBJ2-5, is DGGITQSPKYLFRKEGQNVTLSCEQNLNHDAMYWYRQDPGQGLRLIYYSQIVNDFQKGDIAEGYSVSREKKESFPLTVTSAQKNPTAFYLCASNLGGGPQETQYFGPGTRLLVL.

This chain connects TRBV13 to TRBJ2-7; 9 positions agree with TRBD2. Trimming took 2 bases from V and 6 from J; bases not matched to a gene: 8. The CDR3 length is 15 residues. Germline CDR1 reads PRHDT; CDR2 reads FYEKMQ (reference sequence). CDR3 nucleotides: TGTGCCAGCAGCTTATCCGGGGCGGGGGGGCTCGAGCAGTACTTC. Its protein product is CASSLSGAGGLEQYF.